A selection of T cell receptor beta chains follows, all from one sample in a study of blood T cell repertoires in COVID-19. TCRdb's table, derived via immunoSEQ multiplex PCR, lists solely in-frame clones and lacks some. Here the sample spans 45,000 or so clones, 75% to 90% being singletons. Sequenced input: peripheral blood. These receptors originate from an elderly woman in a cohort sampled during active or convalescent COVID-19. Both conserved end residues are part of each CDR3. The D gene is left open where the match is weak. Clone size is shown for a subset of rows, as once, few, many or a class of expanded clone.

clone_size,d_call,v_call,j_call,cdr3_nt,cdr3_aa
NA,TRBD1,TRBV9,TRBJ2-1,TGTGCCAGCAGCAGTGGGACAGTCTACAATGAGCAGTTCTTC,CASSSGTVYNEQFF
NA,NA,TRBV3-1/TRBV3-2,TRBJ2-2,TGTGCCAGCAGCGGGGGACTTAACACCGGGGAGCTGTTTTTT,CASSGGLNTGELFF
NA,NA,TRBV9,TRBJ1-1,TGTGCCAGCAGCGTCCGGAGGAACACTGAAGCTTTCTTT,CASSVRRNTEAFF
NA,TRBD2,TRBV6-2/TRBV6-3,TRBJ2-7,TGTGCCAGCAGTTACGGGACTAGCGGGAGGTTTAACTACGAGCAGTACTTC,CASSYGTSGRFNYEQYF
NA,NA,TRBV7-2,TRBJ1-1,TGTGCCAGCAGCTTAGGGGCGGGATTGAACACTGAAGCTTTCTTT,CASSLGAGLNTEAFF
NA,NA,TRBV7-7,TRBJ1-3,TGTGCTAGCAACCTCTACCAATGGTCTGGAAACACCATATATTTT,CASNLYQWSGNTIYF
once,NA,TRBV7-9,TRBJ1-1,TGTGCCAGCAGCTTAGATGCGTCCACTGAAGCTTTCTTT,CASSLDASTEAFF
NA,NA,TRBV7-8,TRBJ2-7,TGTGCCAGCAGCTTAAACGGTGCCGTAGAGCAGTACTTC,CASSLNGAVEQYF
few,TRBD1,TRBV11-2,TRBJ2-7,TGTGCCAGCAGCTCGACAGGGGTTGGGGCCTACGAGCAGTACTTC,CASSSTGVGAYEQYF
NA,TRBD2,TRBV4-3,TRBJ2-7,TGCGCCAGCAGCCAAGATGGCCTAGCGGGAGGGCCTGTAACCTTC,CASSQDGLAGGPVTF
once,TRBD2,TRBV24-1,TRBJ2-4,TGTGCCACCAGTGATGCGGGAGGGGCCAAAAACATTCAGTACTTC,CATSDAGGAKNIQYF
NA,NA,TRBV10-3,TRBJ2-3,TGTGCCATCAGTGAGGGGGGCGGGAGACCAGATACGCAGTATTTT,CAISEGGGRPDTQYF
NA,TRBD2,TRBV4-2,TRBJ2-7,TGTGCCAGCAGCCAAGAAGCGACAGCGGGGGTCGCCCACTACGAGCAGTACTTC,CASSQEATAGVAHYEQYF